This T cell receptor (beta chain) was sequenced in a study of shared clonotypes between healthy human individuals. General study points: When naive CD4 clonotypes were compared across a handful of donors, approximately 4.9% were shared. Relative to memory subsets, naive subsets generally showed larger estimated richness.

Germline loops: CDR1 SEHNR, CDR2 FQNEAQ (reference sequence). V was cut by 7 bases and J by 3 bases, with 15 bases left in between. There are 14 residues in the CDR3. Measured with immunoSEQ multiplex PCR; TCRdb has only the in-frame clones, and not every one. The repertoire holds roughly 640,000 clones, with 74% as singletons. Concerning this clone: Its matching antigen is unknown.

Naive CD45RA+ and memory CD45RA-negative subsets were split from CD4+ cells. The rearrangement uses TRBV7-9 and TRBJ1-1; TRBD1 is a possible D gene (5 bases). The receptor was derived from a woman aged 25 to 39 in good health. The sample taken for sequencing was memory CD4+ T cells sorted from blood. Specified subset: CD45RA-negative fraction. The CDR3, as DNA: TGTGCCAGCACCCTCAGGGTTACGGACACTGAAGCTTTCTTT. This codes for CASTLRVTDTEAFF.